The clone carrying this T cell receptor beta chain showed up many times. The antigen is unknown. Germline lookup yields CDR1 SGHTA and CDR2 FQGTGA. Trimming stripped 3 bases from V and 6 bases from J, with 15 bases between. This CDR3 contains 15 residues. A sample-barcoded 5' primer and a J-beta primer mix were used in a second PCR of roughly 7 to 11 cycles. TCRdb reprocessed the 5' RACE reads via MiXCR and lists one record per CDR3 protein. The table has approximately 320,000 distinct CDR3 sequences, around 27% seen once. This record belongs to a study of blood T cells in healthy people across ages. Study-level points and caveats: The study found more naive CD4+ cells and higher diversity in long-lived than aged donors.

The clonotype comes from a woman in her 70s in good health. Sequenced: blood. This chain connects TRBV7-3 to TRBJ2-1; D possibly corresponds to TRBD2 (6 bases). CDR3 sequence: CASSFTAGKSNEQFF. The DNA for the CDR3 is TGTGCCAGCAGCTTCACGGCGGGAAAGTCCAATGAGCAGTTCTTC.